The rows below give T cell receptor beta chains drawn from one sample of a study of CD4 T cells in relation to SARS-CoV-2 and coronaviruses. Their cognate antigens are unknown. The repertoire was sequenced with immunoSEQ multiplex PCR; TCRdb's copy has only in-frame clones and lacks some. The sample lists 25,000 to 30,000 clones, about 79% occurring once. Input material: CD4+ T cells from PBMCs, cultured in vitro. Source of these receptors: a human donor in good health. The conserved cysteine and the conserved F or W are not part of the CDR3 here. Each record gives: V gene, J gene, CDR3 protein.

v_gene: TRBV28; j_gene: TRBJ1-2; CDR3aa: ASSSRDYGYT
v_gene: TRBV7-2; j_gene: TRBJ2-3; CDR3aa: ASSFGPAGGQGDTQY
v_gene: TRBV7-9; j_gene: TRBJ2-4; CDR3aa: ASSGEVLAKNIQY
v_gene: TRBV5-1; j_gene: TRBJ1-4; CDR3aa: ASTETATNEKLF
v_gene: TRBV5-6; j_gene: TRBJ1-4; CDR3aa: ASSWGINEKLF
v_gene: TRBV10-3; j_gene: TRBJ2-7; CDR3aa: AISEPGTGLES
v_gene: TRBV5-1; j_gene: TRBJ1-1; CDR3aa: ASSLDTQGGNTEAF
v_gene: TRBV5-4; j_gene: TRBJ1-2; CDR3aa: ASSLANGQGNYGYT
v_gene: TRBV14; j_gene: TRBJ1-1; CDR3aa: ASSQSGTGVITEAF
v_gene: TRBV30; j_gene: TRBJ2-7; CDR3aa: AWYRDSPYEQY
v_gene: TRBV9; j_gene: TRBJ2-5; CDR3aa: ASSSQQETQY
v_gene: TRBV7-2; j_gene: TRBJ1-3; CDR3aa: ASSLVGTGGSSGNTIY
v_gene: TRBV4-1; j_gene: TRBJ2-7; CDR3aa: ASSQVGPGAQY
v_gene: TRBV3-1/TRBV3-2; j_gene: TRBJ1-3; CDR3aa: ASSFGSDSGNTIY
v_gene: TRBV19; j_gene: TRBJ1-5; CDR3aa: ASSIVRQPQH
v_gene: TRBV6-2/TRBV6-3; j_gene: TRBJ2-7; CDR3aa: ASSYSNGIEQY
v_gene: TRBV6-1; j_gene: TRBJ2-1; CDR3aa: ASSQGGTGSDEQF
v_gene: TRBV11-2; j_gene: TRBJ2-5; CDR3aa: ASSLGGGRHVQETQY
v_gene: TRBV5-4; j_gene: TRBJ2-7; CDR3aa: ASSRRGGDYEQY
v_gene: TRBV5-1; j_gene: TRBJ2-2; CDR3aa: ASSLPGELF
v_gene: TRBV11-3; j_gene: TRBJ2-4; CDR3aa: ASSSGLAGIQY
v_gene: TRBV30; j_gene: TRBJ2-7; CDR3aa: AWSVLAQNEQY
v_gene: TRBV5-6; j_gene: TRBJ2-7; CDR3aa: ASSLLLAGTLLYEQY
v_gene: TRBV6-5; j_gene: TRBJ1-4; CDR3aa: ASSRQGQGEKLF
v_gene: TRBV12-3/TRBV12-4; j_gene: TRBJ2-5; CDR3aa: ASSRGRQETQY
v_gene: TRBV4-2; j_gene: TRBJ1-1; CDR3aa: ASSLAGLNTEAF
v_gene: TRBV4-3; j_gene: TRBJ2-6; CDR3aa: ASSQDTGTGIAGANVLT
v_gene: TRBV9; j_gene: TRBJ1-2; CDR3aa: ASSVEGTGFYGYT
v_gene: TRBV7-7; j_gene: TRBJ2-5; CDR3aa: ASSFRRGSGTQY
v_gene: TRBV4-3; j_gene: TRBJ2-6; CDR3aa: ASSQERASGSQRANVLT
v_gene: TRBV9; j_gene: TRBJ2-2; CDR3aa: ASSVELAGGPTGELF
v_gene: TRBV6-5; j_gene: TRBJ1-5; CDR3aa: ASRVDRDSNQPQH
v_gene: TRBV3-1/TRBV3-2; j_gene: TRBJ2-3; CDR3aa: ASSQMPSTDTQY
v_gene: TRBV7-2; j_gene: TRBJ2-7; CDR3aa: ASSLIGLAGGVDEQY
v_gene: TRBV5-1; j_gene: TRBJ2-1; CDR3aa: ASSWDRVTYNEQF
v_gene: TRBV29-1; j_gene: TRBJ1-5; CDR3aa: SALSPGGEAQH
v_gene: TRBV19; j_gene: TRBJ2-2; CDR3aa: ASTESITTGELF
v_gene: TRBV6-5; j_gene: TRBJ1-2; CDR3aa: ASSSGGSGYT
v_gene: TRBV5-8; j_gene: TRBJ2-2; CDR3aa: ASRNRNTGELF
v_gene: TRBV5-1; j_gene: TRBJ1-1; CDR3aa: ASSPREGGNTEAF
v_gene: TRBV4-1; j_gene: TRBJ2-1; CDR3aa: ASSQQGDLQGEQF
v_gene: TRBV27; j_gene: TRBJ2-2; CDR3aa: ASSFRTANTGELF
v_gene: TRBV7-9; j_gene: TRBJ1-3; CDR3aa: ASSLAGTGIGDTIY
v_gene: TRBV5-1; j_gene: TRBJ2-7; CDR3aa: ASSLDGQGTYEQY
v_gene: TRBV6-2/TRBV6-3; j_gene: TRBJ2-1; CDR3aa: ASSYSGIYNEQF